Below are 20 T cell receptor beta chains sequenced from a single sample in a study of siplizumab effects on memory and regulatory T cells. Repertoires were generated with immunoSEQ multiplex PCR, while TCRdb's copy carries only in-frame clones and drops some. The data contain around 100,000 clones, roughly 91% of them singletons. Sequencing was carried out using non-Treg CD4+ T cells sorted from blood. These receptors all stem from a human donor in good health.

CDR3 in DNA: TGTGCCAGCAGTGATGGGACAGGGGACATAGGCAATCAGCCCCAGCATTTT. This sequence encodes CASSDGTGDIGNQPQHF. The rearrangement uses TRBV6-1 and TRBJ1-5; 10 bases line up with TRBD1. The CDR3 runs to 17 residues. CDR1 and CDR2 (germline): MNHNS, SASEGT. With 3 bases clipped from V and 2 bases from J, the junction kept 7 bases outside the gene matches.

J is TRBJ2-7 and V is TRBV25-1; 12 bases match TRBD2. This CDR3 comprises 14 residues. Trimming at V came to 4 bases and at J to 2 bases, leaving 0 bases not matched to a gene. CDR1 is MGHDK, CDR2 SYGVNS, per germline. For the CDR3, the DNA is TGTGCCAGCAGTGCTAGCGGGAGGGCCTACGAGCAGTACTTC. Protein sequence: CASSASGRAYEQYF.

The chain joins TRBV4-1 to TRBJ2-5; TRBD2 agrees at 9 bases. The last part of the DNA fits TRBJ2-7 better; the J call may be wrong. Germline CDR1 reads MGHRA; CDR2 reads YSYEKL. The CDR3 runs 16 residues. The CDR3 here is CASSQGNPSGKYEQYF. CDR3 nucleotides: TGCGCCAGCAGCCAAGGTAATCCTAGCGGGAAATACGAGCAGTACTTC.

The chain recombines TRBV6-6 with TRBJ2-7; TRBD1 is a possible D gene (6 bases). The CDR3 covers 15 residues. The V gene lost 7 bases and the J gene lost 0 bases, with 16 bases spanning the gap. From germline, CDR1 is MNHNY and CDR2 SVGAGI (reference sequence). The CDR3 reads CASIKAGVSSYEQYF. The CDR3 nucleotides are TGTGCCAGCATTAAGGCAGGGGTCAGCTCCTACGAGCAGTACTTC.

The count of this clone is one. J is TRBJ2-3 and V is TRBV7-3; 12 nucleotides match TRBD2. With V trimmed by 5 bases and J by 7 bases, 1 base remained unmatched. Germline assignment: CDR1 SGHTA and CDR2 FQGTGA. This CDR3 has 13 amino acids. The CDR3 nucleotides are TGTGCCAGCAGCCGGACTAGCGGGAATACGCAGTATTTT. Amino acid sequence: CASSRTSGNTQYF.

The V call is TRBV27, the J call TRBJ2-5; D possibly matches TRBD1 or TRBD2 (6 bases each). This CDR3 region has 14 residues. The germline V and J ends were trimmed by 3 bases and 5 bases, with 13 bases remaining between them. The germline V gene encodes CDR1 MNHEY and CDR2 SMNVEV (reference sequence). The CDR3 nucleotides read TGTGCCAGCAGTTTTATGGGGGGCGGGGAGACCCAGTACTTC. The encoded protein is CASSFMGGGETQYF.

This clone has more than one count but fewer than ten. The chain uses TRBV6-1 and TRBJ1-1, with D hard to call. The CDR3 runs to 13 residues. CDR1 MNHNS and CDR2 SASEGT come from the germline V gene. Trimming removed 0 bases at V and 7 bases at J, with 9 bases between. In DNA form, the CDR3 reads TGTGCCAGCAGTGAAGCGTCAAAACGTGAAGCTTTCTTT. As protein: CASSEASKREAFF.

The chain couples TRBV7-2 to TRBJ1-1, with D possibly being TRBD1 (5 bases). The V end lost 5 bases, the J end lost 4 bases, and 14 bases lay between the germline ends. Per the germline V gene, CDR1 is SGHTA and CDR2 is FQGNSA. This CDR3 region has 14 residues. The CDR3 sequence: CASSRQPGGTEAFF. The CDR3 coding sequence is TGTGCCAGCAGCCGACAGCCTGGGGGCACTGAAGCTTTCTTT.

The chain uses TRBV19 and TRBJ2-1, with 10 bases fitting TRBD2. This CDR3 has 17 residues. Germline V CDR1 and CDR2: LNHDA, SQIVND (reference sequence). V lost 3 bases to trimming and J lost 0 bases; unmatched junction nucleotides: 5. CDR3: CASSILGLADSYNEQFF. In DNA form, the CDR3 reads TGTGCCAGTAGTATTTTAGGACTAGCGGACTCCTACAATGAGCAGTTCTTC.

The V gene is TRBV5-1, the J gene TRBJ2-1; 8 bases fit TRBD2. This CDR3 spans 15 amino acids. Germline CDR1 and CDR2: SGHRS and YFSETQ. V was pared by 3 bases and J by 7 bases, with 9 bases of the junction left unmatched. The CDR3 loop reads CASSSSGSGVNEQFF. DNA of the CDR3: TGCGCCAGCAGCTCCTCGGGTAGCGGGGTGAATGAGCAGTTCTTC.

The rearrangement links TRBV6-5 to TRBJ1-2; D remains ambiguous. From germline, CDR1 is MNHEY and CDR2 SVGAGI. The CDR3 covers 11 residues. Between the trimmed V and J ends, which lost 6 bases and 5 bases, there was a span of 7 bases. The CDR3 here is CASRVKYGYTF. The CDR3 coding sequence is TGTGCCAGCAGGGTGAAGTATGGCTACACCTTC.

The rearrangement uses TRBV19 and TRBJ2-2, with 9 bases that match TRBD2. V was pared by 5 bases and J by 0 bases, with 10 bases of the junction left unmatched. CDR3 length equals 18 residues. The V gene's germline CDR1 is LNHDA and CDR2 SQIVND (reference sequence). The CDR3 sequence: CASSPIFLAGANTGELFF. CDR3 bases: TGTGCCAGTAGTCCAATATTCTTAGCGGGAGCGAACACCGGGGAGCTGTTTTTT.

The chain combines TRBV7-8 with TRBJ1-3; TRBD1 aligns across 7 bases. The J segment lost 4 bases and the V segment lost 3 bases, leaving 3 bases of the junction unmatched. The germline V gene encodes CDR1 SGHVS and CDR2 FQNEAQ. This CDR3 contains 14 residues. DNA for the CDR3: TGTGCCAGCAGCTTGACAGGGTCCGGAAACACCATATATTTT. Translation: CASSLTGSGNTIYF.

The chain is built from TRBV29-1 and TRBJ2-1; 16 nucleotides line up with TRBD2. The V gene's germline CDR1 is SQVTM and CDR2 ANQGSEA. The length of the CDR3 is 14 residues. V lost 6 bases, J lost 7 bases, and 3 bases stayed unmatched. CDR3 loop: CSVGLAGGKNEQFF. The CDR3 DNA reads as TGCAGCGTGGGACTAGCGGGAGGGAAAAATGAGCAGTTCTTC.

The chain links TRBV5-5 to TRBJ1-5; no clear D gene. The germline V gene encodes CDR1 SGHKS and CDR2 YYEKEE (reference sequence). Trimming removed 2 bases at V and 3 bases at J, with 12 bases between. This CDR3 comprises 15 residues. DNA for the CDR3: TGTGCCAGCAGCTTATTTTGGGCAGCCAATCAGCCCCAGCATTTT. Translation: CASSLFWAANQPQHF.

This clone came up once. The CDR3 nucleotides read TGCAGCGTTGGGGCAGGGAGCAATCAGCCCCAGCATTTT. Translated, it gives CSVGAGSNQPQHF. This chain links TRBV29-1 with TRBJ1-5; TRBD1 is a possible D gene (5 bases). Germline-derived CDR1 and CDR2 are SQVTM and ANQGSEA. V shed 4 bases and J shed 1 base, with 8 bases lying between them. The CDR3 loop spans 13 amino acids.

The chain couples TRBV5-1 to TRBJ2-1; 7 bases are shared with TRBD2. Trimming cost V 2 bases and J 4 bases; bases outside gene matches: 3. The germline CDR1 and CDR2 sequences are SGHRS and YFSETQ. CDR3 length equals 14 residues. CDR3 nucleotides: TGCGCCAGCAGCTTAGAAGCGGGGTACAATGAGCAGTTCTTC. Translation gives CASSLEAGYNEQFF.

The J gene is TRBJ2-6, the V gene TRBV7-6, with a tentative D call TRBD1 (6 bases). This CDR3 spans 16 amino acids. Germline V gene data show CDR1 as SGHVS and CDR2 as FNYEAQ. Trimming removed 5 bases at V and 1 base at J, with 12 bases between. CDR3 in amino acids: CASSPVTGSGANVLTF. In nucleotides, the CDR3 is TGTGCCAGCAGCCCCGTGACAGGATCTGGGGCCAACGTCCTGACTTTC.

The chain couples TRBV5-4 to TRBJ1-1, with D perhaps TRBD1 (5 bases). Germline CDR1 reads SGHNT; CDR2 reads YYREEE (reference sequence). V gave up 0 bases and J gave up 10 bases, with 19 bases separating them. This CDR3 comprises 15 residues. In DNA form, the CDR3 reads TGTGCCAGCAGCTTGGTGGGGGACCGCGGCCCGGGAGCTTTCTTT. Translating it yields CASSLVGDRGPGAFF.

The chain is built from TRBV5-6 and TRBJ1-2; D call uncertain. This CDR3 contains 12 residues. V was trimmed by 0 bases and J by 4 bases, leaving 4 bases between them. Per germline, CDR1 SGHDT and CDR2 YYEEEE. The CDR3 region has the DNA TGTGCCAGCAGCTTGGTGGCCTATGGCTACACCTTC. Its translation: CASSLVAYGYTF.